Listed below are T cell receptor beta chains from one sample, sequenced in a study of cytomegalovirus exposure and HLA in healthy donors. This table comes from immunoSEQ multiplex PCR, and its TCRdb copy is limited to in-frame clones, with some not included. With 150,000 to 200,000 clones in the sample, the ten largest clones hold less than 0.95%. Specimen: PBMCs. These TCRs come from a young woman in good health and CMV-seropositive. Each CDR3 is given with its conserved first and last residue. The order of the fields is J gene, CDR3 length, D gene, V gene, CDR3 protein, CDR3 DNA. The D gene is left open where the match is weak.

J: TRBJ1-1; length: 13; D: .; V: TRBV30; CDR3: CAWSATLNTEAFF; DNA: TGTGCCTGGAGTGCTACTTTGAACACTGAAGCTTTCTTT
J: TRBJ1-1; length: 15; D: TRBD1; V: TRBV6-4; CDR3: CASSDIGQGVTEAFF; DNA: TGTGCCAGCAGTGACATTGGACAGGGGGTAACTGAAGCTTTCTTT
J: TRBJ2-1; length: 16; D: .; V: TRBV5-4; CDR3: CASSPPGGISYNEQFF; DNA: TGTGCCAGCAGCCCCCCCGGGGGTATCTCCTACAATGAGCAGTTCTTC
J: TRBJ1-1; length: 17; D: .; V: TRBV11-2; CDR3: CASSLDPPGRANTEAFF; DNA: TGTGCCAGCAGCTTAGATCCTCCCGGCAGGGCGAACACTGAAGCTTTCTTT
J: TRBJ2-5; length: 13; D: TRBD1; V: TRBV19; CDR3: CASSRDSQETQYF; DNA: TGTGCCAGTAGTAGGGACAGCCAAGAGACCCAGTACTTC
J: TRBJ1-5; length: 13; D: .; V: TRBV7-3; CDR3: CASSEDRDQPQHF; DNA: TGTGCCAGCAGCGAAGACAGAGATCAGCCCCAGCATTTT
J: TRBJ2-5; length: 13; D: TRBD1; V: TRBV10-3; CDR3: CAISGTGKETQYF; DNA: TGTGCCATCTCCGGGACAGGGAAAGAGACCCAGTACTTC
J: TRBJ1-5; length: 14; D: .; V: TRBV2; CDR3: CASSEGRANQPQHF; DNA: TGTGCCAGCAGTGAAGGCAGGGCAAATCAGCCCCAGCATTTT
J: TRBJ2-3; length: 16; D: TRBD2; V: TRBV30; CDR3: CAWGDLEAGGTGTQYF; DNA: TGTGCCTGGGGCGACTTGGAAGCGGGAGGTACAGGTACGCAGTATTTT
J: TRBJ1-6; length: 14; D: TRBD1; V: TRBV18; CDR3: CASSGTGSNSPLHF; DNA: TGTGCCAGCTCAGGGACAGGGAGCAATTCACCCCTCCACTTT
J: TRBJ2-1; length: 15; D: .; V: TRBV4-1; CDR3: CASSQTTGSHNEQFF; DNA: TGCGCCAGCAGCCAAACCACAGGTTCCCACAATGAGCAGTTCTTC
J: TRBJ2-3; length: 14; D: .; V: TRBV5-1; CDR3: CASSLQGYTDTQYF; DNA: TGCGCCAGCAGCCTCCAGGGTTACACAGATACGCAGTATTTT
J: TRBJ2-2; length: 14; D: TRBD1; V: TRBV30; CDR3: CAWNRDRGTGELFF; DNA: TGTGCCTGGAACAGGGACAGAGGCACCGGGGAGCTGTTTTTT
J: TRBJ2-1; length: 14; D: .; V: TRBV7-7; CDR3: CASSLASGLNEQFF; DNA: TGTGCCAGCAGCTTAGCGTCAGGGCTGAATGAGCAGTTCTTC
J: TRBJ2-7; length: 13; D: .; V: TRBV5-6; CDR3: CASSLPSSYEQYF; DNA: TGTGCCAGCAGCTTGCCTAGCTCCTACGAGCAGTACTTC
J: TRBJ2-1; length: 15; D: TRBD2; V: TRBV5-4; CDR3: CASSLSGAGGNEQFF; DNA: TGTGCCAGCAGCTTGTCCGGGGCGGGAGGCAATGAGCAGTTCTTC
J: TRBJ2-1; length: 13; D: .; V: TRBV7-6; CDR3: CASSLAHLNEQFF; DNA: TGTGCCAGCAGCTTAGCGCACTTAAATGAGCAGTTCTTC
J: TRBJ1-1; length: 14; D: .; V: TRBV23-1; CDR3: CASKTGTMNTEAFF; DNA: TGCGCCAGCAAAACAGGGACCATGAACACTGAAGCTTTCTTT
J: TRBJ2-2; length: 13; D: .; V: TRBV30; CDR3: CAWSLEHTGELFF; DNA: TGTGCCTGGAGTTTAGAACACACCGGGGAGCTGTTTTTT
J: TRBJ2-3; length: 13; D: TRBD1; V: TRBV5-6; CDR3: CASSLSTGQTQYF; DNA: TGTGCCAGCAGCTTGAGTACGGGACAGACGCAGTATTTT
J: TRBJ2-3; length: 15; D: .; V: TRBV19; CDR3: CASKEGFRVTDTQYF; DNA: TGTGCCAGTAAGGAGGGGTTCCGGGTCACAGATACGCAGTATTTT
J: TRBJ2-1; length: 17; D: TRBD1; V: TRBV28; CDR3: CASGSLAWGQSYNEQFF; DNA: TGTGCCAGCGGTAGTTTAGCATGGGGACAGTCCTACAATGAGCAGTTCTTC
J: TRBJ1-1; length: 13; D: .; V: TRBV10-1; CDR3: CASSDWRQLEAFF; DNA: TGCGCCAGCAGTGATTGGAGACAGCTTGAAGCTTTCTTT
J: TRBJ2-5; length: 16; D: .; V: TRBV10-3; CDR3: CAISEGAARDQETQYF; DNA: TGTGCCATCAGTGAGGGGGCAGCTAGGGATCAGGAGACCCAGTACTTC
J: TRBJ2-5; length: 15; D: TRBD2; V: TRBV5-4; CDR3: CASSSGLARQETQYF; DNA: TGTGCCAGCAGCTCCGGACTAGCGAGGCAAGAGACCCAGTACTTC
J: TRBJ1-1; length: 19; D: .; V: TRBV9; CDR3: CASSGTFDSSIVKNTEAFF; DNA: TGTGCCAGCAGCGGAACTTTCGACAGCTCCATAGTCAAGAATACTGAAGCTTTCTTT
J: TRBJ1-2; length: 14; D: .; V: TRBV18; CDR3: CASSPPVMGGGYTF; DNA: TGTGCCAGCTCACCACCGGTCATGGGGGGTGGCTACACCTTC
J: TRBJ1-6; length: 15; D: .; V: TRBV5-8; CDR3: CASSLLRTANSPLHF; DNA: TGTGCCAGCAGCTTGTTGCGGACAGCAAATTCACCCCTCCACTTT
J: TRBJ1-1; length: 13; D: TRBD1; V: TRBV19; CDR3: CASRDRGWSEAFF; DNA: TGTGCCAGTAGAGACAGGGGCTGGTCTGAAGCTTTCTTT
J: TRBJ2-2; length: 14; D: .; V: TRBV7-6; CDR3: CASSLEHHTGELFF; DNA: TGTGCCAGCAGCTTAGAGCATCACACCGGGGAGCTGTTTTTT
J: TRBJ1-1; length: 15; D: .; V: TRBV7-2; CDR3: CASSLLGARSTEAFF; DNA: TGTGCCAGCAGCTTGTTGGGGGCGCGCAGCACTGAAGCTTTCTTT
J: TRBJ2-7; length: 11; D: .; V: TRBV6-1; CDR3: CASSVSHEQYF; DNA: TGTGCCAGCAGTGTTAGTCACGAGCAGTACTTC
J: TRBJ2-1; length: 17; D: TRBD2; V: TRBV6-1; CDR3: CASSEGGLAGGIGEQFF; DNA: TGTGCCAGCAGTGAAGGGGGACTAGCGGGAGGGATAGGTGAGCAGTTCTTC
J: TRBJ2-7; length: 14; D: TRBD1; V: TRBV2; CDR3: CASSDRTGSYEQYF; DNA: TGTGCCAGCTCGGACAGGACTGGGAGCTACGAGCAGTACTTC
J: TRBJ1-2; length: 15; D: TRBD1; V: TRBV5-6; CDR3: CASSSDRGRLGGYTF; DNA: TGTGCCAGCAGCTCCGACAGGGGGAGGTTGGGTGGCTACACCTTC
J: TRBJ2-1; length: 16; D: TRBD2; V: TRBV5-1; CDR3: CASSFELAGGYNEQFF; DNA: TGCGCCAGCAGCTTCGAACTAGCGGGAGGGTACAATGAGCAGTTCTTC
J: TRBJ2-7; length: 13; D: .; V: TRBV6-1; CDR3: CASTLRGTYEQYF; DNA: TGTGCCAGCACCCTCCGGGGGACCTACGAGCAGTACTTC
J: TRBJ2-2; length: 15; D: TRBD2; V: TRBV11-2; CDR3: CASSFSGGATGELFF; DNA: TGTGCCAGCAGCTTTAGCGGGGGGGCAACCGGGGAGCTGTTTTTT
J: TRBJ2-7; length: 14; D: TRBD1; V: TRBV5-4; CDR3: CASSMDRESYEQYF; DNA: TGTGCCAGCAGCATGGACAGGGAATCCTACGAGCAGTACTTC
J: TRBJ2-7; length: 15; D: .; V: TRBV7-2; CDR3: CASSQRQGGFYEQYF; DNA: TGTGCCAGCAGCCAGCGGCAGGGGGGTTTCTACGAGCAGTACTTC
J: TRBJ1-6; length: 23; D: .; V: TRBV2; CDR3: CASSVGGLDHGHSRSSYNSPLHF; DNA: TGTGCCAGCAGTGTAGGCGGGCTGGACCACGGGCACTCGAGAAGCTCCTATAATTCACCCCTCCACTTT
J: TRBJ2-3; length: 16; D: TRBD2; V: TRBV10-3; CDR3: CAISERGGANGDTQYF; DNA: TGTGCCATCAGTGAACGCGGGGGGGCAAATGGAGATACGCAGTATTTT